This T cell receptor beta chain originates from a study of breast tumors, draining lymph nodes, adjacent tissues. Axillary draining lymph nodes of breast cancer patients supplied the node samples. TCRdb re-derived calls from the multiplex PCR reads in MiXCR, one entry per CDR3 protein. Found here are 100,000 to 150,000 distinct CDR3 sequences, nearly 20% of them singletons; the top ten hold around 3.5%. Study findings and constraints: Tumor repertoires ranked between lymph nodes and nontumor tissue in diversity, with V and J gene preferences. Findings are consistent with lymph node origin and intratumoral expansion of most tumor T cells. Luminal-like breast cancer showed significantly higher tumor–nontumor repertoire similarity than basal-like.

The CDR3 is made up of 14 amino acids. Between the trimmed V and J ends, which lost 6 bases and 9 bases, there was a span of 15 bases. The V gene's germline CDR1 is SGHVS and CDR2 FQNEAQ. This clonotype came up many times. The target antigen is unknown. Sequencing used axillary lymph node tissue. The sequence came from a female donor with breast cancer. Some clones in this sample may be carry-over from other donors' samples. This rearrangement joins TRBV7-8 to TRBJ1-6; D perhaps matches TRBD1 (6 bases). The CDR3 reads CASRARGGASPLHF. CDR3 bases: TGTGCCAGCAGAGCCCGGGGGGGGGCTTCACCCCTCCACTTT.